A selection of T cell receptor beta chains follows, all from one sample in a study of shared clonotypes between healthy human individuals. The data were produced by immunoSEQ multiplex PCR, yet TCRdb's version contains in-frame clones alone and is incomplete. The repertoire includes approximately 2,200,000 clones, approximately 94% of them detected once, and around 1.7% sits in the top ten. The source material was naive CD8+ T cells from PBMCs. The receptors stem from a man aged 18 to 29 in good health. Some clones in this sample may be carry-over from other donors' samples. The CDR3 runs from the conserved cysteine through the conserved F or W. D genes are given only for firm matches. Size is omitted from some rows. Given values are once, few, many or a class for expanded clones.

CDR3: CAWSATIPSGSYNEQFF
DNA: TGTGCCTGGAGTGCTACAATCCCTAGCGGGTCCTACAATGAGCAGTTCTTC
V: TRBV30
size: NA
D: TRBD2
J: TRBJ2-1

CDR3: CSVGTPTYYGYTF
DNA: TGCAGCGTTGGGACGCCGACCTACTATGGCTACACCTTC
V: TRBV29-1
size: NA
D: NA
J: TRBJ1-2

CDR3: CASRGGRSNQPQHF
DNA: TGTGCCAGCAGGGGGGGACGAAGCAATCAGCCCCAGCATTTT
V: TRBV6-4
size: NA
D: NA
J: TRBJ1-5

CDR3: CASRGANRAHQETQYF
DNA: TGTGCCAGCAGGGGGGCTAACAGGGCACACCAAGAGACCCAGTACTTC
V: TRBV6-7
size: NA
D: NA
J: TRBJ2-5

CDR3: CSVEDRQGLVHNEQFF
DNA: TGCAGCGTTGAAGATCGCCAGGGTCTGGTACACAATGAGCAGTTCTTC
V: TRBV29-1
size: NA
D: NA
J: TRBJ2-1

CDR3: CAINDSGQLYNEQFF
DNA: TGTGCCATCAACGACTCGGGACAGCTCTACAATGAGCAGTTCTTC
V: TRBV28
size: NA
D: TRBD1
J: TRBJ2-1

CDR3: CASSQPLSGTEAFF
DNA: TGTGCCAGCAGCCAGCCCCTAAGTGGCACTGAAGCTTTCTTT
V: TRBV4-2
size: NA
D: NA
J: TRBJ1-1

CDR3: CASSLGLGRKETQYF
DNA: TGTGCCAGCAGCTTAGGACTCGGCAGAAAAGAGACCCAGTACTTC
V: TRBV11-2
size: NA
D: NA
J: TRBJ2-5

CDR3: CASSEKGQGAGGYTF
DNA: TGTGCCAGCAGTGAAAAGGGTCAGGGGGCGGGCGGCTACACCTTC
V: TRBV25-1
size: NA
D: TRBD1
J: TRBJ1-2

CDR3: CASRPRSGQARQYGYTF
DNA: TGTGCCAGTAGACCTCGGAGCGGACAGGCGAGGCAATATGGCTACACCTTC
V: TRBV19
size: once
D: TRBD1
J: TRBJ1-2

CDR3: CASSPVGGNRHNEQFF
DNA: TGTGCCAGCAGCCCCGTGGGAGGGAACAGGCACAATGAGCAGTTCTTC
V: TRBV11-2
size: NA
D: TRBD2
J: TRBJ2-1

CDR3: CASSGISGSSYNEQFF
DNA: TGTGCCAGCAGTGGGATTAGCGGGAGCTCCTACAATGAGCAGTTCTTC
V: TRBV25-1
size: once
D: TRBD2
J: TRBJ2-1

CDR3: CASSQDRGLRQPQHF
DNA: TGCGCCAGCAGCCAAGACAGGGGTCTACGGCAGCCCCAGCATTTT
V: TRBV4-3
size: NA
D: NA
J: TRBJ1-5

CDR3: CASSLVQPISSYNEQFF
DNA: TGTGCCAGCAGCTTAGTACAGCCAATCTCTTCCTACAATGAGCAGTTCTTC
V: TRBV7-6
size: NA
D: NA
J: TRBJ2-1

CDR3: CAISDRDTQYF
DNA: TGTGCCATCAGTGACCGAGATACGCAGTATTTT
V: TRBV10-3
size: NA
D: NA
J: TRBJ2-3

CDR3: CASSLPASGSTDTQYF
DNA: TGTGCCAGCAGCCTACCTGCTAGCGGTAGCACAGATACGCAGTATTTT
V: TRBV7-9
size: once
D: TRBD2
J: TRBJ2-3

CDR3: CASSFGQSYEQYF
DNA: TGTGCCAGCAGTTTTGGACAGTCCTACGAGCAGTACTTC
V: TRBV27
size: few
D: NA
J: TRBJ2-7

CDR3: CASADDQDLAEAFF
DNA: TGTGCCAGCGCGGATGATCAGGATCTTGCTGAAGCTTTCTTT
V: TRBV27
size: NA
D: NA
J: TRBJ1-1

CDR3: CASTVDREKGEQYF
DNA: TGTGCCAGCACCGTGGACAGGGAAAAGGGAGAGCAGTACTTC
V: TRBV7-9
size: NA
D: TRBD1
J: TRBJ2-7

CDR3: CASSVDYYNEQFF
DNA: TGTGCCAGCAGCGTGGACTACTACAATGAGCAGTTCTTC
V: TRBV9
size: NA
D: NA
J: TRBJ2-1

CDR3: CASSYSTSDTYEQYF
DNA: TGTGCCAGCAGTTACTCGACCAGTGATACCTACGAGCAGTACTTC
V: TRBV6-6
size: NA
D: NA
J: TRBJ2-7